Sequencing of this T cell receptor (beta chain) was carried out in a study of Graves' ophthalmopathy and Graves' hyperthyroidism. Amplification of the TCR beta CDR3 regions used RNA transcripts (as template). The workflow started with a first-round RT-PCR run with HTBI primers and then moved on to a second-round multiplex PCR. TCRdb itself ran the multiplex PCR reads through MiXCR, one entry per CDR3 protein. The sample shows 650,000 to 900,000 distinct CDR3 sequences, 40% of them seen only once. This CDR3 has 15 amino acids. CDR1 SQVTM and CDR2 ANQGSEA come from the germline V gene. Trimming stripped 7 bases from V and 0 bases from J, with 15 bases between.

The chain couples TRBV29-1 to TRBJ1-4, with D unresolved. The source is an adult man with Graves' ophthalmopathy. The sample taken for sequencing was peripheral blood. CDR3 residues: CSAEDLGSTNEKLFF. In nucleotides, the CDR3 is TGCAGCGCCGAAGATCTAGGGTCAACTAATGAAAAACTGTTTTTT.